The next 29 T cell receptor beta chains were all read from a single sample in a study of shared clonotypes between healthy human individuals. Measured with immunoSEQ multiplex PCR; TCRdb has only the in-frame clones, and not every one. This sample has approximately 2.1 million clones, with 80% to 95% found just once. The sample taken for sequencing was naive CD4+ T cells from PBMCs. Regarding subset: CD45RA+ positively selected. These receptors were collected from a man aged 18 to 30 in good health. Some clones in this sample may be carry-over from other donors' samples.

CDR3 loop: CASSDSLSMNTEAFF. DNA of the CDR3: TGTGCCAGCAGTGATAGCCTGAGTATGAACACTGAAGCTTTCTTT. J is TRBJ1-1 and V is TRBV2; no definite D call. This CDR3 is 15 amino acids long. Germline V gene data show CDR1 as SNHLY and CDR2 as FYNNEI. V was cut by 3 bases and J by 0 bases, with 11 bases left in between.

V gene TRBV6-5 combines with J gene TRBJ2-1, with 8 bases lining up with TRBD2. Germline trimming cut 6 bases from V and 7 bases from J; bases unmatched to any gene: 5. Germline assignment: CDR1 MNHEY and CDR2 SVGAGI. This CDR3 spans 13 amino acids. The CDR3 sequence: CASRRLALNEQFF. Written as DNA, the CDR3 is TGTGCCAGCAGGAGACTAGCGTTGAATGAGCAGTTCTTC.

This clone was recorded once. The rearrangement links TRBV15 to TRBJ2-2; TRBD2 agrees at 7 bases. J was trimmed by 0 bases and V by 1 base; bases with no gene match: 2. CDR1 and CDR2 from the germline V gene are LNHNV and YYDKDF (reference sequence). The CDR3 covers 16 residues. CDR3 DNA sequence: TGTGCCACCAGCAGAGTTACTAGCGCGAACACCGGGGAGCTGTTTTTT. It translates to CATSRVTSANTGELFF.

The chain has TRBV4-2 and TRBJ2-1; D is unresolved. V was shortened by 2 bases and J by 4 bases, with 12 bases between the two germline ends. The germline CDR1 and CDR2 sequences are LGHNA and YNFKEQ. This CDR3 is built from 15 residues. In nucleotides, the CDR3 is TGTGCCAGCAGCCAAAGTACTGGAAGATACAATGAGCAGTTCTTC. Its protein product is CASSQSTGRYNEQFF.

V and J are TRBV5-1 and TRBJ1-4, with D possibly being TRBD1 (6 bases). Germline values: CDR1 SGHRS, CDR2 YFSETQ. The V end lost 7 bases, the J end lost 5 bases, and 18 bases lay between the germline ends. CDR3 length: 15 residues. The CDR3 bases are TGCGCCAGCTCCAATGGGGGGGGGCAGAATGAAAAACTGTTTTTT. Its translation: CASSNGGGQNEKLFF.

The chain recombines TRBV7-8 with TRBJ2-7; the D is unclear. This CDR3 region has 14 residues. Trimming left V 2 bases short and J 1 base short, with 9 bases between. CDR1 is SGHVS and CDR2 is FQNEAQ in the germline V gene. The CDR3 protein is CASSLIAASYEQYF. The CDR3 coding sequence is TGTGCCAGCAGCTTAATTGCGGCTTCCTACGAGCAGTACTTC.

As to this clone: One end of the junction fails to match germline, which may point to a read error. V usage is TRBV7-2 and J usage is TRBJ2-7, with TRBD2 identical over 10 bases. Germline lookup yields CDR1 SGHTA and CDR2 FQGNSA. The CDR3 consists of 15 residues. The chain's CDR3 is CASTLRTSGTYEQYF. The DNA for the CDR3 is TGTGCCAGCACCTTAAGGACTAGCGGAACCTACGAGCAGTACTTC.

This sequence joins TRBV18 and TRBJ1-2; 9 positions match TRBD1. CDR1 and CDR2 from the germline V gene are KGHSH and LQKENI. The CDR3 sequence is 18 residues long. Trimming took 2 bases from V and 5 from J; bases not matched to a gene: 15. For the CDR3, the DNA is TGTGCCAGCTCACCATTGGGGACAACAGGGGGCCCTTGGTATGGCTACACCTTC. This translates into CASSPLGTTGGPWYGYTF. Full variable domain (missing parts from reference TRBV18 and TRBJ1-2): NAGVMQNPRHLVRRRGQEARLRCSPMKGHSHVYWYRQLPEEGLKFMVYLQKENIIDESGMPKERFSAEFPKEGPSILRIQQVVRGDSAAYFCASSPLGTTGGPWYGYTFGSGTRLTVV.

The rearrangement links TRBV5-1 to TRBJ1-2; unclear D gene. This CDR3 is built from 11 residues. Trimming took off 4 bases at V and 7 bases at J, with 8 bases between the two ends. Germline CDR1 and CDR2: SGHRS and YFSETQ. The CDR3 coding sequence is TGCGCCAGCAGCCCGGGCACTGGCTACACCTTC. Translated: CASSPGTGYTF.

V gene TRBV6-5 combines with J gene TRBJ2-1, with D possibly TRBD2 on 6 matching bases. This CDR3 is built from 14 residues. Between the trimmed V and J ends, which lost 2 bases and 6 bases, there was a span of 11 bases. Germline V lookup: CDR1 MNHEY, CDR2 SVGAGI. The CDR3 region is CASSYRRDVNEQFF. As DNA, the CDR3 is TGTGCCAGCAGTTACCGGAGGGATGTCAATGAGCAGTTCTTC.

The V and J genes are TRBV9 and TRBJ2-2; the D gene is possibly TRBD1 (5 bases). CDR1 and CDR2 from the germline V gene are SGDLS and YYNGEE. This CDR3 spans 17 amino acids. The ends were cut back, 0 bases at V and 2 bases at J, with 14 bases in the middle. For the CDR3, the DNA is TGTGCCAGCAGCGTAGCTGGCAGGGTGGAAAACACCGGGGAGCTGTTTTTT. Amino acids: CASSVAGRVENTGELFF.

The chain employs TRBV5-1 and TRBJ2-7; D not resolved. This CDR3 is built from 14 residues. Looked up from germline, CDR1 is SGHRS and CDR2 is YFSETQ. Trimming took 0 bases from V and 2 from J, leaving 9 bases between them. The CDR3 DNA follows: TGCGCCAGCAGCTTGGTTCCCATAACCTACGAGCAGTACTTC. Its protein is CASSLVPITYEQYF.

In this sample, this clone turned up a few times. This specimen includes other DNA sequences encoding the same CDR3. The V gene is TRBV18, the J gene TRBJ1-1; possibly TRBD1 for D (6 bases). The CDR3 runs 14 residues. The V end lost 6 bases, the J end lost 1 base, and 12 bases lay between the germline ends. Germline CDR1 reads KGHSH; CDR2 reads LQKENI. The CDR3 is CASSPGQANTEAFF. The CDR3 DNA is TGTGCCAGCTCGCCGGGACAAGCGAACACTGAAGCTTTCTTT.

The chain uses TRBV15 and TRBJ2-7; 7 nucleotides align to TRBD2. Trimming cost V 0 bases and J 2 bases; bases outside gene matches: 10. Germline CDR1 reads LNHNV; CDR2 reads YYDKDF (reference sequence). The CDR3 totals 17 residues. Here the CDR3 DNA reads TGTGCCACCAGCAGAGATTCTTTCCGCGGGAGCGCCTACGAGCAGTACTTC. It is translated as CATSRDSFRGSAYEQYF. The whole variable domain, filled in from reference TRBV15 and TRBJ2-7, reads DAMVIQNPRYQVTQFGKPVTLSCSQTLNHNVMYWYQQKSSQAPKLLFHYYDKDFNNEADTPDNFQSRRPNTSFCFLDIRSPGLGDTAMYLCATSRDSFRGSAYEQYFGPGTRLTVT.

The J gene is TRBJ2-5, the V gene TRBV2; D ambiguous. This CDR3 is built from 17 residues. The V gene lost 3 bases and the J gene lost 3 bases, with 20 bases spanning the gap. Germline V gene sequence: CDR1 SNHLY, CDR2 FYNNEI. CDR3 DNA sequence: TGTGCCAGCAGTGATGGGCAGTTACCTACCTTGGAAGAGACCCAGTACTTC. Translated: CASSDGQLPTLEETQYF.

This clone has just a few counts. The chain employs TRBV7-2 and TRBJ1-1, with 9 bases lining up with TRBD1. The germline CDR1 and CDR2 sequences are SGHTA and FQGNSA. The V and J ends lost 5 bases and 12 bases, in that order; junction bases with no gene match: 10. The CDR3 length is 13 residues. The CDR3 loop reads CASSGRDRDFTFF. CDR3 in DNA: TGTGCCAGCAGCGGCCGGGACAGGGACTTTACTTTCTTT.

Regarding this clone: Different DNA sequences within this sample yield the same CDR3. The V call is TRBV27, the J call TRBJ1-3, with D perhaps matching TRBD1 (6 bases). In germline, CDR1 is MNHEY, CDR2 SMNVEV (reference sequence). The CDR3 sequence is 14 residues long. The V and J ends lost 5 bases and 2 bases respectively, with 10 bases between them. The CDR3 sequence: CASSAGQPGNTIYF. CDR3 nucleotide sequence: TGTGCCAGCAGTGCGGGACAACCTGGAAACACCATATATTTT.

This rearrangement joins TRBV28 to TRBJ2-7; the D call may be TRBD1 or TRBD2 (6 bases each). With 5 bases removed from V and 5 bases from J, the gap between germline ends came to 10 bases. The CDR3 runs 12 residues. Germline V gives CDR1 MDHEN, CDR2 SYDVKM. CDR3 amino acids: CASSPRGDEQYF. The CDR3 coding sequence is TGTGCCAGCAGTCCAAGGGGGGACGAGCAGTACTTC. The full variable domain, its missing parts supplied by reference TRBV28 and TRBJ2-7, is DVKVTQSSRYLVKRTGEKVFLECVQDMDHENMFWYRQDPGLGLRLIYFSYDVKMKEKGDIPEGYSVSREKKERFSLILESASTNQTSMYLCASSPRGDEQYFGPGTRLTVT.

As for this clone: The sample contains more than one DNA sequence encoding this CDR3. V and J are TRBV9 and TRBJ2-7, with D possibly TRBD2 on 6 matching bases. The V end lost 4 bases, the J end lost 4 bases, and 9 bases lay between the germline ends. Germline V CDR1 and CDR2: SGDLS, YYNGEE. The CDR3 has 12 residues. The CDR3 DNA reads as TGTGCCAGCAGCCCCGGGGGATACGAGCAGTACTTC. Protein product: CASSPGGYEQYF.

This clone was recorded a few times. This rearrangement joins TRBV19 to TRBJ1-1, with D maybe TRBD1 (5 bases). The CDR3 runs to 15 residues. Trimming stripped 5 bases from V and 4 bases from J, with 17 bases between. CDR1 is LNHDA, CDR2 SQIVND, per germline (reference sequence). The CDR3 spells CASSGRGWSGTEAFF. The CDR3 region has the DNA TGTGCCAGTAGTGGTAGGGGATGGAGTGGCACTGAAGCTTTCTTT.

This rearrangement joins TRBV19 to TRBJ1-4; D is possibly TRBD1 (6 bases). Germline V CDR1 and CDR2: LNHDA, SQIVND (reference sequence). The CDR3 is 16 amino acids. Trimming took off 5 bases at V and 0 bases at J, with 13 bases between the two ends. The CDR3 DNA reads TGTGCCAGTAGTGCTCAGAGGACAGCAACTAATGAAAAACTGTTTTTT. This gives the protein CASSAQRTATNEKLFF.

The gene calls are TRBV15 and TRBJ2-4; a possible D gene is TRBD2 (7 bases). From germline, CDR1 is LNHNV and CDR2 YYDKDF (reference sequence). Trimming took off 3 bases at V and 0 bases at J, with 18 bases between the two ends. The CDR3 sequence is 18 residues long. CDR3 bases: TGTGCCACCAGCAGGGGAGGGGGAGATGTGATAGCCAAAAACATTCAGTACTTC. It is translated as CATSRGGGDVIAKNIQYF.

This clone was recorded only once. The rearrangement joins TRBV5-1 to TRBJ2-1, with TRBD2 matching 12 bases. V lost 2 bases to trimming and J lost 7 bases; unmatched junction nucleotides: 7. Germline V gene data show CDR1 as SGHRS and CDR2 as YFSETQ. The CDR3 runs to 16 residues. CDR3 loop: CASSFPPGLAGNEQFF. Written as DNA, the CDR3 is TGCGCCAGCAGCTTTCCCCCCGGACTAGCGGGAAATGAGCAGTTCTTC. The variable domain in full, with the rest retrieved from reference TRBV5-1 and TRBJ2-1, is KAGVTQTPRYLIKTRGQQVTLSCSPISGHRSVSWYQQTPGQGLQFLFEYFSETQRNKGNFPGRFSGRQFSNSRSEMNVSTLELGDSALYLCASSFPPGLAGNEQFFGPGTRLTVL.

The rearrangement links TRBV11-2 to TRBJ1-1; D gene unclear. Germline assignment: CDR1 SGHAT and CDR2 FQNNGV. The CDR3 extends over 14 amino acids. V gave up 4 bases and J gave up 6 bases, with 15 bases separating them. CDR3 DNA sequence: TGTGCCAGCAGCTCCCGGGAACTCCGGTCTGAAGCTTTCTTT. Encoded protein: CASSSRELRSEAFF.

The rearrangement uses TRBV5-6 and TRBJ2-7; perhaps TRBD1 as D (6 bases). The CDR3 is made up of 11 amino acids. V lost 3 bases, J lost 9 bases, and 10 bases lay in between. Looked up from germline, CDR1 is SGHDT and CDR2 is YYEEEE. The CDR3 region is CASSWAGAQYF. In nucleotides, the CDR3 is TGTGCCAGCAGCTGGGCAGGGGCGCAGTACTTC.

The rearrangement links TRBV27 to TRBJ1-1, with D maybe TRBD1 (5 bases). Germline-derived CDR1 and CDR2 are MNHEY and SMNVEV (reference sequence). The CDR3 runs to 14 residues. Deletions cut 6 bases from V and 6 bases from J, with 17 bases between. CDR3 DNA: TGTGCCAGCAGCCCTTGGAGATGGGACCCTGAAGCTTTCTTT. This gives the protein CASSPWRWDPEAFF.

The rearrangement uses TRBV5-1 and TRBJ2-1; D gene ambiguous. Trimming left V 0 bases short and J 5 bases short, with 9 bases between. Germline CDR1 is SGHRS and CDR2 is YFSETQ. The CDR3 loop spans 14 amino acids. For the CDR3, the DNA is TGCGCCAGCAGCTTGGATGGGTGGAACAATGAGCAGTTCTTC. Residues: CASSLDGWNNEQFF.

The CDR3 loop reads CASSFQSGTKEQYF. CDR3 in DNA: TGTGCCAGCAGCTTTCAAAGTGGGACCAAGGAGCAGTACTTC. The chain uses TRBV7-3 and TRBJ2-7; D is perhaps TRBD1 or TRBD2 (5 bases each). Germline V gives CDR1 SGHTA, CDR2 FQGTGA. The CDR3 extends over 14 amino acids. Trimming pared 3 bases from V and 7 bases from J, leaving 16 bases between. Based on the CDR3 plus reference TRBV7-3 and TRBJ2-7, the full variable domain is GAGVSQTPSNKVTEKGKYVELRCDPISGHTALYWYRQSLGQGPEFLIYFQGTGAADDSGLPNDRFFAVRPEGSVSTLKIQRTERGDSAVYLCASSFQSGTKEQYFGPGTRLTVT.

The chain uses TRBV5-6 and TRBJ2-1; possibly TRBD1 or TRBD2 for D (5 bases each). Trimming stripped 4 bases from V and 9 bases from J, with 11 bases between. Per the germline V gene, CDR1 is SGHDT and CDR2 is YYEEEE. CDR3 length equals 12 residues. The CDR3 loop reads CASSLGTAEQFF. The CDR3 nucleotides read TGTGCCAGCAGCCTTGGGACCGCTGAGCAGTTCTTC.